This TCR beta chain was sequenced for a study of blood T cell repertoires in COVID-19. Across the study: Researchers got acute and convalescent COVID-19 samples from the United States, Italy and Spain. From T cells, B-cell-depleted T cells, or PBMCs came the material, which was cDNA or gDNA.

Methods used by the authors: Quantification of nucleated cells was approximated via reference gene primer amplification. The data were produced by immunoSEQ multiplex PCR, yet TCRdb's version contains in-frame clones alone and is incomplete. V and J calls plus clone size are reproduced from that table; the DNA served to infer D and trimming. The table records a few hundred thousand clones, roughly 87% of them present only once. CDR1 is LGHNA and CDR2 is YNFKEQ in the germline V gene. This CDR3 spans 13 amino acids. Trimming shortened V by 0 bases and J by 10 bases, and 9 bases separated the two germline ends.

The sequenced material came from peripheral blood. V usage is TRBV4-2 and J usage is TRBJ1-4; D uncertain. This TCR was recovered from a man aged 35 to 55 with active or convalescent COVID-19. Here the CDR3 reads CASSQDVGRKLFF. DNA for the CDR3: TGTGCCAGCAGCCAAGATGTGGGCAGAAAACTGTTTTTT.